This T cell receptor beta chain originates from a study of cytomegalovirus exposure and HLA in healthy donors. Study-wide context: There were fewer than 130 million unique TCR beta sequences, drawn from some 180 million T cells, in an earlier analysis.

The PCR used 60 Vbeta and 13 Jbeta primers. Some clones are missing from TCRdb's copy, which holds only in-frame ones; the method was immunoSEQ multiplex PCR. The sample consists of some 120,000 clones, roughly 66% of them appearing once. Study-wide results and caveats: Diagnosis of cytomegalovirus status made by the classifier reportedly showed high specificity and sensitivity. Cytomegalovirus association was listed for roughly 160 TCR beta chains. Earlier analysis found most TCR beta V segments productive about 87% or about 30% of the time.

As concerns this clone: The target antigen is unknown.

This CDR3 has 14 amino acids. V lost 2 bases and J lost 7; bases outside the gene matches: 6. Germline-derived CDR1 and CDR2 are MDHEN and SYDVKM. This TCR came from a man aged 60 to 69 in good health and CMV-seropositive. The chain is built from TRBV28 and TRBJ1-1, with 8 bases aligning to TRBD1. The sample consisted of PBMCs. The CDR3 DNA follows: TGTGCCAGCAGTTTAAGGGACAGGAGGTTTGAAGCTTTCTTT. It yields the protein CASSLRDRRFEAFF. The complete variable domain, with remaining parts taken from reference TRBV28 and TRBJ1-1, reads DVKVTQSSRYLVKRTGEKVFLECVQDMDHENMFWYRQDPGLGLRLIYFSYDVKMKEKGDIPEGYSVSREKKERFSLILESASTNQTSMYLCASSLRDRRFEAFFGQGTRLTVV.